The 2 T cell receptor beta chains below all came from one sample that was sequenced in a study of blood T cell repertoires in COVID-19. This table comes from immunoSEQ multiplex PCR, and its TCRdb copy is limited to in-frame clones, with some not included. The sample lists 100,000 to 120,000 clones, more than 75% seen once, with around 8% in the top ten. The sample taken for sequencing was peripheral blood. Receptor source: a woman aged 40 to 49 with acute or convalescent COVID-19.

The gene calls are TRBV5-1 and TRBJ2-7, with TRBD1 matching over 8 bases. V lost 4 bases to trimming and J lost 6 bases; unmatched junction nucleotides: 6. CDR3 length equals 13 residues. Germline CDR1 reads SGHRS; CDR2 reads YFSETQ. The DNA of the CDR3 is TGCGCCAGCAGCCACGGGACAGGCCCCGAGCAGTACTTC. Its protein is CASSHGTGPEQYF. The variable domain in full, with the rest retrieved from reference TRBV5-1 and TRBJ2-7, is KAGVTQTPRYLIKTRGQQVTLSCSPISGHRSVSWYQQTPGQGLQFLFEYFSETQRNKGNFPGRFSGRQFSNSRSEMNVSTLELGDSALYLCASSHGTGPEQYFGPGTRLTVT.

The rearrangement links TRBV11-2 to TRBJ2-1, with 8 bases lining up with TRBD1. CDR1 is SGHAT, CDR2 FQNNGV, per germline. J gave up 3 bases and V 5 bases, and 9 bases lay outside the gene matches. This CDR3 has 16 residues. The CDR3 coding sequence is TGTGCCAGCAGCAGAAGCTGGACAGGGAGCTACAATGAGCAGTTCTTC. Translating gives CASSRSWTGSYNEQFF.